One sample yielded the 15 T cell receptor beta chains listed below, sequenced in a study. In TCRdb, the RT-PCR reads were re-called with MiXCR into one record per CDR3 protein. The data contain approximately 720,000 distinct CDR3 sequences, approximately 15% of them singletons. The sample consisted of memory CD4+ T cells from blood. The origin of the receptors is a female donor in good health, serving as a healthy control.

CDR3 amino acids: CSAPRTSGRGLYF. DNA of the CDR3: TGCAGTGCTCCTAGGACTAGCGGGAGAGGTTTGTACTTC. This sequence joins TRBV20-1 and TRBJ2-7; 13 nucleotides line up with TRBD2. V was pared by 5 bases and J by 12 bases, with 10 bases of the junction left unmatched. This CDR3 has 13 residues. The germline V gene has CDR1 DFQATT and CDR2 SNEGSKA (reference sequence).

This clonotype was detected only a few times. The V call is TRBV4-1, the J call TRBJ2-4; no firm D call. This CDR3 contains 13 residues. Germline-derived CDR1 and CDR2 are MGHRA and YSYEKL. Trimming pared 5 bases from V and 9 bases from J, leaving 14 bases between. CDR3 nucleotide sequence: TGCGCCAGCAGCTATGCCGGACCGGCCATTCAGTACTTC. This gives the protein CASSYAGPAIQYF.

This clonotype turned up a few times. CDR3 amino acids: CASTLNSGGAGETQYF. The CDR3 DNA reads TGTGCCAGCACCCTGAATAGCGGGGGGGCAGGGGAGACCCAGTACTTC. The chain combines TRBV12-3 or TRBV12-4 with TRBJ2-5; TRBD2 aligns across 11 bases. CDR3 length equals 16 residues. V trimming: 7 bases; J trimming: 5 bases; junction bases outside the gene matches: 12.

This CDR3 is CASSTGDTIYSAGYTF. In nucleotides, the CDR3 is TGTGCCAGTAGTACTGGGGACACAATCTATTCTGCTGGCTACACCTTC. This chain joins TRBV19 and TRBJ1-2, with a weak D call TRBD1 (6 bases). The CDR3 contains 16 residues. Germline V gene sequence: CDR1 LNHDA, CDR2 SQIVND (reference sequence). Trimming left V 4 bases short and J 7 bases short, with 22 bases between.

This rearrangement joins TRBV20-1 to TRBJ1-4, with no clear D. The germline V and J ends were trimmed by 3 bases and 8 bases, with 7 bases remaining between them. Germline lookup yields CDR1 DFQATT and CDR2 SNEGSKA (reference sequence). This CDR3 is 11 amino acids long. As DNA, the CDR3 is TGCAGTGCTAGGGAGGACGAAAAACTGTTTTTT. Translation: CSAREDEKLFF.

This chain joins TRBV15 and TRBJ2-3; D is perhaps TRBD2 (6 bases). CDR1 LNHNV and CDR2 YYDKDF come from the germline V gene (reference sequence). The CDR3 has 17 residues. Deletions cut 2 bases from V and 0 bases from J, with 15 bases between. The CDR3 loop is CATSRPEGTSSTDTQYF. The CDR3 DNA sequence: TGTGCCACCAGCAGACCCGAGGGGACTTCTAGCACAGATACGCAGTATTTT.

Only a few counts were recorded for this clonotype. The J gene is TRBJ1-1, the V gene TRBV20-1; possibly TRBD1 for D (5 bases). The CDR3 spans 13 residues. Germline values: CDR1 DFQATT, CDR2 SNEGSKA (reference sequence). V shed 3 bases and J shed 6 bases, with 14 bases lying between them. The CDR3 loop is CSARLGGQSEAFF. Written as DNA, the CDR3 is TGCAGTGCTAGGTTAGGCGGACAATCTGAAGCTTTCTTT.

The V gene is TRBV4-2, the J gene TRBJ2-1; 10 positions agree with TRBD2. Per the germline V gene, CDR1 is LGHNA and CDR2 is YNFKEQ. This CDR3 is built from 17 residues. J was trimmed by 5 bases and V by 4 bases; bases with no gene match: 11. CDR3 residues: CASSLLAGEGPNNEQFF. Here the CDR3 DNA reads TGTGCCAGCAGCCTTCTAGCGGGAGAAGGACCAAACAATGAGCAGTTCTTC.

This clonotype came up many times. This chain joins TRBV20-1 and TRBJ2-7, with 10 bases that match TRBD1. With 4 bases clipped from V and 3 bases from J, the junction kept 18 bases outside the gene matches. CDR1 is DFQATT and CDR2 is SNEGSKA in the germline V gene (reference sequence). The CDR3 is 18 residues long. The CDR3, as DNA: TGCAGTGCTACCGCCGGGGACAGGGGCCCTCGGACTAGCTACGAGCAGTACTTC. Translation: CSATAGDRGPRTSYEQYF.

This clonotype has ten or more counts. The rearrangement links TRBV20-1 to TRBJ1-1, with D tentatively TRBD1 (5 bases). The CDR3 covers 13 residues. V lost 2 bases and J 2 bases, leaving 9 bases between the germline ends. The V gene's germline CDR1 is DFQATT and CDR2 SNEGSKA (reference sequence). In DNA, the CDR3 is TGCAGTGCTAGACCACAGGTTAACACTGAAGCTTTCTTT. This encodes CSARPQVNTEAFF.

V is TRBV6-1 and J is TRBJ2-7, with 8 bases fitting TRBD2. The CDR3 is 15 residues long. Trimming removed 3 bases from V and 7 bases from J; junction bases left unmatched: 11. Germline-derived CDR1 and CDR2 are MNHNS and SASEGT. CDR3 region: CASSDFRAGDGEQYF. The CDR3 region has the DNA TGTGCCAGCAGTGATTTCCGAGCGGGAGACGGGGAGCAGTACTTC.

This clonotype was counted between two and nine times. The J gene is TRBJ1-1, the V gene TRBV7-9; TRBD1 is a possible D gene (6 bases). The CDR3 runs to 15 residues. The germline V and J ends were trimmed by 5 bases and 6 bases, with 19 bases remaining between them. Looked up from germline, CDR1 is SEHNR and CDR2 is FQNEAQ (reference sequence). CDR3 residues: CASSPGAGTPPEAFF. The CDR3 coding sequence is TGTGCCAGCAGCCCAGGGGCCGGGACCCCTCCTGAAGCTTTCTTT.

This clonotype was found a few times. The chain couples TRBV6-1 to TRBJ2-1, with TRBD1 as a possible D gene (5 bases). The CDR3 totals 15 residues. Trimming took 4 bases from V and 8 from J, leaving 18 bases between them. From germline, CDR1 is MNHNS and CDR2 SASEGT. The DNA of the CDR3 is TGTGCCAGCAGTGCCACTAAGACAGTTGGCTATGAGCAGTTCTTC. As protein: CASSATKTVGYEQFF.

V and J are TRBV13 and TRBJ1-1, with 8 positions matching TRBD1. V trimming: 8 bases; J trimming: 2 bases; junction bases outside the gene matches: 13. The CDR3 is 16 amino acids. Germline lookup yields CDR1 PRHDT and CDR2 FYEKMQ (reference sequence). As DNA, the CDR3 is TGTGCCAGCGGCGACGCAGGGGGCCACATAAACACTGAAGCTTTCTTT. Its protein product is CASGDAGGHINTEAFF.

This clonotype was picked up a small number of times. This may be a read error: a much more frequent sequence differs by one nucleotide. The chain employs TRBV5-1 and TRBJ1-1; unclear D gene. The CDR3 loop spans 14 amino acids. CDR1 and CDR2 from the germline V gene are SGHRS and YFSETQ. V was shortened by 0 bases and J by 0 bases, with 6 bases between the two germline ends. The CDR3 protein is CASSLDGVNTEAFF. In nucleotides, the CDR3 is TGCGCCAGCAGCTTGGATGGGGTGAACACTGAAGCTTTCTTT.